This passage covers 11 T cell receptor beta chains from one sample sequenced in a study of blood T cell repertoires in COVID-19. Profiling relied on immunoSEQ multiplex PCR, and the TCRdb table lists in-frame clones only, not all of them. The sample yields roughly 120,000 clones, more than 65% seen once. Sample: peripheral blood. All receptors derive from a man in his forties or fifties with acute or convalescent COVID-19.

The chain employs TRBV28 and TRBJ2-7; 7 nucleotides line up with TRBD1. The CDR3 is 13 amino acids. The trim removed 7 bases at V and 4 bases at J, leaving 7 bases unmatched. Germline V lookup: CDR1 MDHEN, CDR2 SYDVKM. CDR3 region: CASISQGEYEQYF. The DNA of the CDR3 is TGTGCCAGCATTTCCCAGGGGGAATACGAGCAGTACTTC.

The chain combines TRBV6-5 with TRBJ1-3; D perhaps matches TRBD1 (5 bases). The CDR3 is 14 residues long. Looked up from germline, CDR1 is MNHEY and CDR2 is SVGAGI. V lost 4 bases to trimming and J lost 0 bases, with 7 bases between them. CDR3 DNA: TGTGCCAGCAGTTCGACAGCCTCTGGAAACACCATATATTTT. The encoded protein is CASSSTASGNTIYF.

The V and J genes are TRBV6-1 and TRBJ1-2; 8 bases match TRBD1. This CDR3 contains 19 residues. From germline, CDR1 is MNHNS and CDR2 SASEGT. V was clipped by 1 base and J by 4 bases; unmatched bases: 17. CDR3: CASSEDPPFTGGFGYGYTF. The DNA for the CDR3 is TGTGCCAGCAGTGAAGATCCACCTTTTACAGGGGGGTTCGGCTATGGCTACACCTTC.

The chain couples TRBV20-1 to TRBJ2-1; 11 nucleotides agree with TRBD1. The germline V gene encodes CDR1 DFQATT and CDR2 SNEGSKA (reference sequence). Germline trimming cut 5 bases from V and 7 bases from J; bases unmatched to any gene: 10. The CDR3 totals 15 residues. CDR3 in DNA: TGCAGTGCTGGTGCGATAGGACAGGGGGCGAATGAGCAGTTCTTC. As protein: CSAGAIGQGANEQFF.

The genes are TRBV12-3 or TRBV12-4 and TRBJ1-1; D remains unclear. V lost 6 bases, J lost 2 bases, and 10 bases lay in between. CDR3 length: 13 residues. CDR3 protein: CASRSSGNTEAFF. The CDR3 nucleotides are TGTGCCAGCAGATCCTCAGGCAACACTGAAGCTTTCTTT.

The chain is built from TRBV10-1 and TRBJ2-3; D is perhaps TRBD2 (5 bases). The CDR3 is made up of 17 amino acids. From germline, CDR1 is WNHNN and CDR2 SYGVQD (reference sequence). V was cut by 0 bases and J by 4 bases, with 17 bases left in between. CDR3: CASSESSGGGGADTQYF. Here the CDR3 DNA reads TGCGCCAGCAGTGAGTCAAGCGGTGGCGGAGGCGCAGATACGCAGTATTTT.

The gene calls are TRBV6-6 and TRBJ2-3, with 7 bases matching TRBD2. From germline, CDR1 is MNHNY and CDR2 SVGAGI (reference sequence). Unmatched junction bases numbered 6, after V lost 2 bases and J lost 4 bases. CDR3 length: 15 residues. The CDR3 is CASSYGAGRADTQYF. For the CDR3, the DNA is TGTGCCAGCAGTTACGGGGCAGGGAGGGCAGATACGCAGTATTTT.

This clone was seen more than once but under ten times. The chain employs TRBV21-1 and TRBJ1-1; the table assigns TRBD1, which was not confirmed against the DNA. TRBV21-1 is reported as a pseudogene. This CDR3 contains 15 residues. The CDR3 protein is CASSTYHRVTSEAFF. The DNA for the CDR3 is TGTGCCAGCAGCACATACCACAGGGTCACCAGTGAAGCTTTCTTT.

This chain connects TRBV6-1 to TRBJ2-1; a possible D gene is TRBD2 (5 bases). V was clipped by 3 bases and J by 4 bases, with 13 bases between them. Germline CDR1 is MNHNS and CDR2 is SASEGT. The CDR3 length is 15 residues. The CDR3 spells CASSDPVREYNEQFF. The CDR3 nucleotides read TGTGCCAGCAGTGACCCGGTTAGGGAGTACAATGAGCAGTTCTTC.

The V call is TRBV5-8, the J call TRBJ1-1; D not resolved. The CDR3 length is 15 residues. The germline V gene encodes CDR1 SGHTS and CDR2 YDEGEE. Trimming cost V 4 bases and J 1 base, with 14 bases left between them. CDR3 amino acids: CASSPGGVRNTEAFF. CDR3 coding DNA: TGTGCCAGCAGCCCCGGAGGTGTCAGGAACACTGAAGCTTTCTTT.

In nucleotides, the CDR3 is TGCGCCAGCAGCCAAGTAGTGACAGGTGAAGAAAAACTGTTTTTT. Encoded protein: CASSQVVTGEEKLFF. V usage is TRBV4-1 and J usage is TRBJ1-4, with D maybe TRBD1 (6 bases). CDR3 length: 15 residues. Trimming removed 1 base from V and 8 bases from J, with 14 bases in between. Germline loops: CDR1 MGHRA, CDR2 YSYEKL.